Each of the 13 T cell receptor beta chains below was sequenced from the same sample in a study of T cell repertoires in cytomegalovirus infection. Their specific antigens are unknown. TCRdb ran MiXCR on the reads and lists one entry per CDR3 protein. The table records hundreds of thousands of distinct CDR3 sequences, around a third of them present only once. This sample comprised cultured CD8+ T cells from PBMCs, obtained from culture after CMV antigen stimulation. Receptors were obtained from a human donor in good health (CMV status not recorded). Some clones in this sample may be carry-over from other donors' samples.

This clonotype has more than one count but fewer than ten. The V gene is TRBV27, the J gene TRBJ1-2; D gene unclear. Looked up from germline, CDR1 is MNHEY and CDR2 is SMNVEV (reference sequence). V lost 0 bases to trimming and J lost 1 base, with 9 bases between them. The CDR3 has 15 residues. CDR3 amino acids: CASSLSGWGNYGYTF. Written as DNA, the CDR3 is TGTGCCAGCAGTTTATCGGGCTGGGGTAACTATGGCTACACCTTC.

The V gene is TRBV4-3, the J gene TRBJ2-6, with D possibly being TRBD2 (5 bases). The V gene's germline CDR1 is LGHNA and CDR2 YSLEER. The V end lost 0 bases, the J end lost 0 bases, and 9 bases lay between the germline ends. The CDR3 contains 17 residues. The CDR3, as DNA: TGCGCCAGCAGCCAAGAAACACTAGGCTCTGGGGCCAACGTCCTGACTTTC. Translation gives CASSQETLGSGANVLTF.

This clonotype was seen many times. The V call is TRBV7-2, the J call TRBJ1-1; D ambiguous. V was cut by 2 bases and J by 2 bases, with 15 bases left in between. This CDR3 has 16 residues. Looked up from germline, CDR1 is SGHTA and CDR2 is FQGNSA. CDR3 nucleotide sequence: TGTGCCAGCAGCTTAACGCGGGCCCTGATAAACACTGAAGCTTTCTTT. Its protein product is CASSLTRALINTEAFF.

This chain uses TRBV12-3 or TRBV12-4 with TRBJ2-3, with D perhaps TRBD2 (6 bases). V was trimmed by 7 bases and J by 5 bases, leaving 10 bases between them. The CDR3 is made up of 12 amino acids. This CDR3 is CASTPGGDTQYF. The CDR3 DNA reads as TGTGCCAGCACCCCCGGGGGAGATACGCAGTATTTT.

The chain joins TRBV2 to TRBJ2-3; D is possibly TRBD2 (5 bases). The CDR3 length is 15 residues. Germline loops: CDR1 SNHLY, CDR2 FYNNEI. V shed 2 bases and J shed 1 base, with 10 bases lying between them. CDR3 amino acids: CASSEFVSGTDTQYF. The CDR3 DNA reads TGTGCCAGCAGTGAATTCGTTAGCGGCACAGATACGCAGTATTTT.

This clonotype was observed a handful of times. The chain carries TRBV27 and TRBJ2-1; 7 nucleotides agree with TRBD1. The germline V gene has CDR1 MNHEY and CDR2 SMNVEV (reference sequence). The CDR3 is 16 amino acids. The junction had 8 bases not matched to a gene; V was cut back by 5 bases and J by 1 base. CDR3 sequence reads: CASSPGTVPSYNEQFF. The CDR3 region has the DNA TGTGCCAGCAGTCCCGGGACAGTCCCATCCTACAATGAGCAGTTCTTC.

The genes are TRBV4-1 and TRBJ2-1; D remains ambiguous. Per germline, CDR1 MGHRA and CDR2 YSYEKL. This CDR3 region has 14 residues. V was cut by 1 base and J by 4 bases, with 8 bases left in between. The DNA for the CDR3 is TGCGCCAGCAGCCAAGGTGGGGATTACAATGAGCAGTTCTTC. It encodes CASSQGGDYNEQFF.

This rearrangement joins TRBV27 to TRBJ2-2; possibly TRBD1 for D (5 bases). Germline CDR1 reads MNHEY; CDR2 reads SMNVEV (reference sequence). This CDR3 contains 14 residues. The V and J ends lost 7 bases and 7 bases respectively, with 16 bases between them. CDR3 region: CASNPQGSGGELFF. CDR3 coding DNA: TGTGCCAGCAATCCCCAGGGATCGGGCGGGGAGCTGTTTTTT.

The J gene is TRBJ1-2, the V gene TRBV20-1, with D unclear. The CDR3 is 11 amino acids. The germline V and J ends were trimmed by 5 bases and 0 bases, with 4 bases remaining between them. Germline-derived CDR1 and CDR2 are DFQATT and SNEGSKA (reference sequence). The DNA of the CDR3 is TGCAGTGCTCCCGCTAACTATGGCTACACCTTC. Its translation: CSAPANYGYTF.

This clonotype occurred a few times. The chain uses TRBV6-5 and TRBJ2-2, with D possibly being TRBD1 or TRBD2 (6 bases each). There are 16 residues in the CDR3. V was trimmed by 0 bases and J by 3 bases, leaving 11 bases between them. In germline, CDR1 is MNHEY, CDR2 SVGAGI. For the CDR3, the DNA is TGTGCCAGCAGTTACTCTGGGGGGCAGTACACCGGGGAGCTGTTTTTT. It codes for CASSYSGGQYTGELFF.

The J gene is TRBJ1-5, the V gene TRBV28; D not certain. With 8 bases removed from V and 5 bases from J, the gap between germline ends came to 13 bases. CDR1 is MDHEN, CDR2 SYDVKM, per germline. The CDR3 contains 13 residues. The CDR3 reads CASRSEGDQPQHF. The CDR3 coding sequence is TGTGCCAGCCGTTCAGAAGGAGATCAGCCCCAGCATTTT.

This clonotype was detected a few times. The chain employs TRBV7-9 and TRBJ2-5, with TRBD2 identical over 16 bases. Germline V gives CDR1 SEHNR, CDR2 FQNEAQ (reference sequence). The CDR3 is 19 amino acids. V shed 3 bases and J 1 base; nucleotides not matched to a gene: 8. CDR3 nucleotide sequence: TGTGCCAGCAGCTTGCGATCGGGACTAGCGGGGGGGAGCCAAGAGACCCAGTACTTC. Translation: CASSLRSGLAGGSQETQYF. The full variable domain, completed using reference TRBV7-9 and TRBJ2-5, is DTGVSQNPRHKITKRGQNVTFRCDPISEHNRLYWYRQTLGQGPEFLTYFQNEAQLEKSRLLSDRFSAERPKGSFSTLEIQRTEQGDSAMYLCASSLRSGLAGGSQETQYFGPGTRLLVL.

V and J are TRBV7-6 and TRBJ2-5; D might be TRBD1 or TRBD2, each matching 6 bases. The germline CDR1 and CDR2 sequences are SGHVS and FNYEAQ. The length of the CDR3 is 16 residues. V dropped 2 bases and J dropped 3 bases, with 16 bases sitting between them. CDR3 DNA: TGTGCCAGCAGCTTATGGGCGCCGGGGGCCAAAGAGACCCAGTACTTC. Protein sequence: CASSLWAPGAKETQYF.